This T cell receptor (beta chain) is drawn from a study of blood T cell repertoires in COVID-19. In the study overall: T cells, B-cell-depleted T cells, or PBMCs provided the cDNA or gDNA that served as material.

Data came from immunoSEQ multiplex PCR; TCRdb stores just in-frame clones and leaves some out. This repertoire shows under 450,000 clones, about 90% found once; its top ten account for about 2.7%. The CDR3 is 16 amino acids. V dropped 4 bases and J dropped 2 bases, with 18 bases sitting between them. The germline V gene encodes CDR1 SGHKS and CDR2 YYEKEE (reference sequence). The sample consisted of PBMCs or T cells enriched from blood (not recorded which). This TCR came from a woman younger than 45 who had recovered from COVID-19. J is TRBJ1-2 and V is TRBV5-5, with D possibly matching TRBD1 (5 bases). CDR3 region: CASSRHQGASNYGYTF. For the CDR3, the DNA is TGTGCCAGCAGCCGCCACCAGGGTGCATCCAACTATGGCTACACCTTC.